This T cell receptor beta chain comes out of a study of T cells in Graves' hyperthyroidism and ophthalmopathy. Germline CDR1 MNHEY, CDR2 SMNVEV (reference sequence). The CDR3 has 15 residues. Germline trimming cut 5 bases from V and 2 bases from J; bases unmatched to any gene: 3. RNA transcripts provided the source from which TCR beta CDR3 regions were amplified. Researchers ran a first-round RT-PCR on the TCR CDR3 using the HTBI primer set. TCRdb analysed the multiplex PCR reads with MiXCR anew, one entry per CDR3 protein. Found here are more than 300,000 distinct CDR3 sequences, approximately 18% of them singletons; the top ten hold around a third. There are many counts of this clonotype.

The receptor comes from a woman under 40 with Graves' hyperthyroidism that later progressed to Graves' ophthalmopathy. Specimen: blood. The chain combines TRBV27 with TRBJ2-3; 11 nucleotides match TRBD2. CDR3 sequence (DNA): TGTGCCAGCAGTATACTAGCGGGGGTCACAGATACGCAGTATTTT. Translation: CASSILAGVTDTQYF.